The T cell receptor (beta chain) under discussion was sequenced for a study of blood T cell repertoires in COVID-19. In the study overall: Acute and convalescent COVID-19 specimens originated in the United States, Italy and Spain. The cDNA or gDNA used as material had been derived from T cells, B-cell-depleted T cells, or PBMCs.

CDR1 SNHLY and CDR2 FYNNEI come from the germline V gene. Trimming took off 1 base at V and 7 bases at J, with 16 bases between the two ends. This CDR3 is built from 15 residues. Original methodology: Amplification of reference gene primers provided the estimated nucleated cell counts. Repertoires were generated with immunoSEQ multiplex PCR, while TCRdb's copy carries only in-frame clones and drops some. V and J calls and clone size are given by that table; D and trimming were obtained from the DNA. The sample holds more than 250,000 clones, 88% seen once. The chain recombines TRBV2 with TRBJ2-5; tentative D call: TRBD2 (5 bases). The origin of this receptor is a woman in her twenties or thirties with COVID-19, enrolled during active disease. The sample was peripheral blood. The CDR3 coding sequence is TGTGCCAGCAGTGAAGGTGGTAGTGGACTGAGGACCCAGTACTTC. It translates to CASSEGGSGLRTQYF.